This T cell receptor beta chain was identified in a study of patients and donors after allogeneic stem cell transplantation. V lost 6 bases to trimming and J lost 5 bases, with 15 bases between them. The CDR3 extends over 14 amino acids. Germline CDR1 and CDR2: SGHRS and YFSETQ. TCRdb called the RT-PCR reads again in MiXCR, with one record for every CDR3 protein. Of about 90,000 distinct CDR3 sequences detected, around 49% appear once; the ten largest clones hold around 55%. This clonotype was recorded once. J is TRBJ2-1 and V is TRBV5-1; D possibly corresponds to TRBD1 (5 bases). This receptor was identified in a human donor who was either an allogeneic HSCT recipient or a stem cell or donor lymphocyte infusion donor (not recorded which). It is not recorded whose cells these are; they may come from a transplant donor. The sequencing sample was made of blood, either unsorted or a sorted T cell fraction (not recorded which). This CDR3 is CASTYTLGDNEQFF. CDR3 DNA sequence: TGCGCCAGCACCTACACCTTAGGGGACAATGAGCAGTTCTTC.